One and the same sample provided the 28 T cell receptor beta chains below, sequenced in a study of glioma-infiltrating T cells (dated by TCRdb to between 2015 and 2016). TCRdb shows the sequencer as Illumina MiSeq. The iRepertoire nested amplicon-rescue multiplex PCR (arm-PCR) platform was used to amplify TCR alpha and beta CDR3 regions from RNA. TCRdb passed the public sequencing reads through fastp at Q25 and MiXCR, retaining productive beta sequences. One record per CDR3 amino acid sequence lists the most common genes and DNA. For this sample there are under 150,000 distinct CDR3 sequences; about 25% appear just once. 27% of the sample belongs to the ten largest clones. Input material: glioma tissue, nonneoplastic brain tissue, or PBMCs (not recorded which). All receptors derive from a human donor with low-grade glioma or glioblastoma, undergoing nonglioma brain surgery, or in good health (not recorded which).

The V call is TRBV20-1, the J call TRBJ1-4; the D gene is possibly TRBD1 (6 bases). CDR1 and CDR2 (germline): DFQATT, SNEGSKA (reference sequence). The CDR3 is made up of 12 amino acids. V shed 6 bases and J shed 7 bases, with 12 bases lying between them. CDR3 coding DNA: TGCAGTGCACAGGGTCAGGGTGAAAAACTGTTTTTT. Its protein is CSAQGQGEKLFF.

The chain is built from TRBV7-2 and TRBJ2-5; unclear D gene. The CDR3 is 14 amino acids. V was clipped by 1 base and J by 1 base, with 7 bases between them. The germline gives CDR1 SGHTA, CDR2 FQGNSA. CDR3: CASSLGPAQETQYF. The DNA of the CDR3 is TGTGCCAGCAGCTTAGGGCCGGCCCAAGAGACCCAGTACTTC.

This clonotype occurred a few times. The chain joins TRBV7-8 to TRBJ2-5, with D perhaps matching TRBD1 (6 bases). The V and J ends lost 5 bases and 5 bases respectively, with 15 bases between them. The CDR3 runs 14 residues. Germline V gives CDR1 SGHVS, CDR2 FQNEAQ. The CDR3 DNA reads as TGTGCCAGCAGCCCCCTTTGGACAGCCGAGACCCAGTACTTC. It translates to CASSPLWTAETQYF.

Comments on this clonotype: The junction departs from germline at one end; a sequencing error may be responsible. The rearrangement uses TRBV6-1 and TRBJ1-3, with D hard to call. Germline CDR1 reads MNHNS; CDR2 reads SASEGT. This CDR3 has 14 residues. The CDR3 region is CAISESGPGNTIYF. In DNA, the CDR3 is TGTGCCATCAGTGAGTCGGGCCCTGGAAACACCATATATTTT.

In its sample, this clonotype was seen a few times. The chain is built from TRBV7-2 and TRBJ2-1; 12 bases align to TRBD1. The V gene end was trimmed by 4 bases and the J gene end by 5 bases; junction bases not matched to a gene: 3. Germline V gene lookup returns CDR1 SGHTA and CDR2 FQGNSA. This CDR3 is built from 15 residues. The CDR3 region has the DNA TGTGCCAGCAGCTCGGGACAGGGGGCTCACAATGAGCAGTTCTTC. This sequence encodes CASSSGQGAHNEQFF.

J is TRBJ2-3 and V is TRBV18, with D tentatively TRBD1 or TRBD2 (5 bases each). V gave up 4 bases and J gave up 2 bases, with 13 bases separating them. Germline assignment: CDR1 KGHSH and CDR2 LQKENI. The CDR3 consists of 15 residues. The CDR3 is CASSRDPTSTDTQYF. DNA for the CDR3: TGTGCCAGCTCACGGGACCCCACCTCCACAGATACGCAGTATTTT. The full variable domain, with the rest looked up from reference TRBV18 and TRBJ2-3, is NAGVMQNPRHLVRRRGQEARLRCSPMKGHSHVYWYRQLPEEGLKFMVYLQKENIIDESGMPKERFSAEFPKEGPSILRIQQVVRGDSAAYFCASSRDPTSTDTQYFGPGTRLTVL.

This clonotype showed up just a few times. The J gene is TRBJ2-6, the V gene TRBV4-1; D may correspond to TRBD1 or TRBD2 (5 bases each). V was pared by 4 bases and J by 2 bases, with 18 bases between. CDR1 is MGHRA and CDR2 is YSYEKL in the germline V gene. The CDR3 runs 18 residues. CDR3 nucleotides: TGCGCCAGCAGCCGATCCGGGACGACGAACCCTGGGGCCAACGTCCTGACTTTC. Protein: CASSRSGTTNPGANVLTF.

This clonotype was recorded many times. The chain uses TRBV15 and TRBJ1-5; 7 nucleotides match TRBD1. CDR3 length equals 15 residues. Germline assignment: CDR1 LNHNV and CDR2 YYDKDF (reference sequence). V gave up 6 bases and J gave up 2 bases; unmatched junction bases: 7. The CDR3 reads CATRHYDRGNQPQHF. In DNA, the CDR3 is TGTGCCACCAGACACTACGACAGGGGCAATCAGCCCCAGCATTTT.

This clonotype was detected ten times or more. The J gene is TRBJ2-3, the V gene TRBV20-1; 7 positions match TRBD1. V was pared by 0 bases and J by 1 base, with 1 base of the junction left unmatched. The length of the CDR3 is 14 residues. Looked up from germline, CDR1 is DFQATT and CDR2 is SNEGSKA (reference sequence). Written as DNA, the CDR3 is TGCAGTGCTAGAGAGCAGGGGGGCACAGATACGCAGTATTTT. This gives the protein CSAREQGGTDTQYF.

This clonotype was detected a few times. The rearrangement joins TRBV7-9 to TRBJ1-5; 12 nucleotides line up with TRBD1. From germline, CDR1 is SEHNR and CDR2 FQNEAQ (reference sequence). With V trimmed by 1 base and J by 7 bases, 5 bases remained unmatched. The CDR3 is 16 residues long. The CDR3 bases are TGTGCCAGCAGCTTAGAGGGACAGGGGGCGAGGCAGCCCCAGCATTTT. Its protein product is CASSLEGQGARQPQHF.

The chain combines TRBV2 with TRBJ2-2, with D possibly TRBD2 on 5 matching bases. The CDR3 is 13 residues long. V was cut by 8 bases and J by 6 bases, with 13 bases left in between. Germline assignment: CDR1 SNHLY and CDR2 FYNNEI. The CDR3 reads CASYSPGAGELFF. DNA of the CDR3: TGTGCCAGCTACTCCCCCGGGGCCGGGGAGCTGTTTTTT.

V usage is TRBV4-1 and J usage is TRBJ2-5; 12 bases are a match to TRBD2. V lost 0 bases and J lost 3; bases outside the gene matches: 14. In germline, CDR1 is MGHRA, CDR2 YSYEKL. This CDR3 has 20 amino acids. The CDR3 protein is CASSQDPSASGGAAKETQYF. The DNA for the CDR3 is TGCGCCAGCAGCCAAGATCCGTCGGCTAGCGGGGGGGCGGCCAAAGAGACCCAGTACTTC.

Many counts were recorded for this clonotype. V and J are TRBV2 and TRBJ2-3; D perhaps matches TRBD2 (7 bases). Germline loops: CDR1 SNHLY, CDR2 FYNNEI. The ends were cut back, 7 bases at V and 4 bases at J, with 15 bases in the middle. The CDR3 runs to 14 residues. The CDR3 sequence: CASTKGGGSDTQYF. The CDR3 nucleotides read TGTGCCAGCACCAAGGGGGGGGGCTCAGATACGCAGTATTTT.

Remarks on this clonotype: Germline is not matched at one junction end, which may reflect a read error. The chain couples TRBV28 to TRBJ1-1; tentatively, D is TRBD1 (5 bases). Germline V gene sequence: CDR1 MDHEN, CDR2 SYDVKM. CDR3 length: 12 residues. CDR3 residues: CASKGLNTQAFF. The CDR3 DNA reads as TGTGCCAGTAAGGGGTTGAACACTCAAGCTTTCTTT.

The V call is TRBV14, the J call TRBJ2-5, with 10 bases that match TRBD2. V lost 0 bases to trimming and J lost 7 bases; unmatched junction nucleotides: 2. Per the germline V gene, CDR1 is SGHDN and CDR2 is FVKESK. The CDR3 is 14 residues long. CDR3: CASSQDRLAGTQYF. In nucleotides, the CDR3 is TGTGCCAGCAGCCAAGATCGACTAGCGGGGACCCAGTACTTC.

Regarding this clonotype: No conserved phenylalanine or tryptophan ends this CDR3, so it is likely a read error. In DNA form, the CDR3 reads TGTGCCAGCAGTCCGACGCGGGGCAGGAATGAGCAGTTCTCC. This encodes CASSPTRGRNEQFS. The chain couples TRBV6-1 to TRBJ2-1, with D possibly TRBD2 on 6 matching bases. The germline gives CDR1 MNHNS, CDR2 SASEGT. V dropped 5 bases and J dropped 7 bases, with 15 bases sitting between them. CDR3 length equals 14 residues.

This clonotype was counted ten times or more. The CDR3 DNA follows: TGTGCCAGCAGACCGGACTCCCCTCTTGTATCTAATGAAAAACTGTTTTTT. Protein product: CASRPDSPLVSNEKLFF. This chain uses TRBV27 with TRBJ1-4; D remains ambiguous. Deletions cut 6 bases from V and 3 bases from J, with 20 bases between. This CDR3 has 17 residues. Germline assignment: CDR1 MNHEY and CDR2 SMNVEV (reference sequence).

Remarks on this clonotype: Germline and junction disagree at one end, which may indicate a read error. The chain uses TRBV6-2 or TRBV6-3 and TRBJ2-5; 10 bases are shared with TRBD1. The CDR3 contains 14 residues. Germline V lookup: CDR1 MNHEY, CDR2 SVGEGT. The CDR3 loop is CASRETGGAEAQYF. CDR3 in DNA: TGTGCCAGCAGGGAGACAGGGGGCGCAGAGGCCCAGTACTTC.

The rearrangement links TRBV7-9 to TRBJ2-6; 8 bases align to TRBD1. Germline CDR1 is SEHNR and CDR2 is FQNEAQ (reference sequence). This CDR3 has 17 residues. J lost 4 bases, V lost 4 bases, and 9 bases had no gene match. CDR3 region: CASSSQGTGKGANVLTF. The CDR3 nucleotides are TGTGCCAGCAGCTCTCAAGGGACAGGCAAAGGGGCCAACGTCCTGACTTTC.

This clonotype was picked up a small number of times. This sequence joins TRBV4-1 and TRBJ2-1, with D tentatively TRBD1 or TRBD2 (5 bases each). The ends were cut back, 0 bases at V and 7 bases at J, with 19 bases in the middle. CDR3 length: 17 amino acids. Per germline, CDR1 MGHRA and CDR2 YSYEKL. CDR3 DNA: TGCGCCAGCAGCCAAGATTGGTCTGGGGGATCTAGGAATGAGCAGTTCTTC. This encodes CASSQDWSGGSRNEQFF.

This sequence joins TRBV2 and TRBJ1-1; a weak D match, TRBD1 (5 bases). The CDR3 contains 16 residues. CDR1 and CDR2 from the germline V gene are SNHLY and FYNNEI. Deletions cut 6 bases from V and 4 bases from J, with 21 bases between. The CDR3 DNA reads TGTGCCAGCAGCGGGGACCAGACAGTCGTTGGCACTGAAGCTTTCTTT. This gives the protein CASSGDQTVVGTEAFF.

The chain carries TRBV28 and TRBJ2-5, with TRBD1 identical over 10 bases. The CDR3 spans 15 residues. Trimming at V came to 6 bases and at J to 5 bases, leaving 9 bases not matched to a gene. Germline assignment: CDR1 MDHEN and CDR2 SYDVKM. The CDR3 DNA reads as TGTGCCAGCAGCCCATCCTGGGACAGGGGCGAGACCCAGTACTTC. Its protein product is CASSPSWDRGETQYF.

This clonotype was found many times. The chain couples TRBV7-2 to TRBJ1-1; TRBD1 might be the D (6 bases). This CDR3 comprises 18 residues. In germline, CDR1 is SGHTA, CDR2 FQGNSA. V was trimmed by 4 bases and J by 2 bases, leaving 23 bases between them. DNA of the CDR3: TGTGCCAGCAGCTCCACTTGGGGGGCGGGGGGGGTAAACACTGAAGCTTTCTTT. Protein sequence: CASSSTWGAGGVNTEAFF.

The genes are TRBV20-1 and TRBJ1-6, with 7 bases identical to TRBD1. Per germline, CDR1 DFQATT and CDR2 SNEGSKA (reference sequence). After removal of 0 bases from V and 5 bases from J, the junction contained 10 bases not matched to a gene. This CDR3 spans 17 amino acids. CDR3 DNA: TGCAGTGCTAGAGATCGGGTGACAGGGCCACATAATTCACCCCTCCACTTT. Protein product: CSARDRVTGPHNSPLHF.

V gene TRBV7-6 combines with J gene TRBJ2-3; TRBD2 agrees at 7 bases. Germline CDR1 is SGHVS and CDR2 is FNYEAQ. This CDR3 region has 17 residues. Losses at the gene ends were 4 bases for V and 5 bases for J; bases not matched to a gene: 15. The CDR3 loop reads CASSSRGSGAPEDTQYF. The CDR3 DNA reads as TGTGCCAGCAGCTCCAGAGGGAGCGGGGCCCCGGAAGATACGCAGTATTTT.

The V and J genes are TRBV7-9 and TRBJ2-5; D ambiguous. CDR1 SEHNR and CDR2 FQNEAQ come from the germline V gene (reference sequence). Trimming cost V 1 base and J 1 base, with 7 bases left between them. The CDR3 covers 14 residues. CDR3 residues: CASSLGAFQETQYF. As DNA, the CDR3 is TGTGCCAGCAGCTTAGGCGCTTTCCAAGAGACCCAGTACTTC.

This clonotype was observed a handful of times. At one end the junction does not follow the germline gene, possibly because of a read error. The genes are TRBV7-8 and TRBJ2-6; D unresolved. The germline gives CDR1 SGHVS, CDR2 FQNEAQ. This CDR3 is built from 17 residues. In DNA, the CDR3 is TGTGCCAGCCGCTTGGCAGGAACCCTCTCTGGGGCCAACGTCCTGACTTTC. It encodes CASRLAGTLSGANVLTF.

The CDR3 DNA sequence: TGTGCCACCAGTGATTTAAAGGCTCCCACAGATACGCAGTATTTT. It specifies CATSDLKAPTDTQYF. This chain joins TRBV24-1 and TRBJ2-3; no definite D call. V dropped 1 base and J dropped 2 bases, with 9 bases sitting between them. The CDR3 spans 15 residues. Per the germline V gene, CDR1 is KGHDR and CDR2 is SFDVKD.